This entry concerns a single TCR beta chain. Generated by immunoSEQ multiplex PCR, the TCRdb table keeps only in-frame clones and is missing some. The table lists about 140,000 clones, about 87% of them singletons. This sample is part of a study of blood T cell repertoires in COVID-19. Study information: In each case, the material was cDNA or gDNA derived from T cells, B-cell-depleted T cells, or PBMCs.

The trim removed 6 bases at V and 6 bases at J, leaving 5 bases unmatched. Germline V gene lookup returns CDR1 SNHLY and CDR2 FYNNEI. The CDR3 loop spans 14 amino acids. The receptor's source is a human donor with COVID-19, enrolled during active disease. The donor label of this sample is uncertain. The chain joins TRBV2 to TRBJ1-1; 12 nucleotides align to TRBD1. The source material was peripheral blood. The CDR3: CASSPGQGAAEAFF. CDR3 DNA: TGTGCCAGCAGCCCGGGACAGGGGGCCGCTGAAGCTTTCTTT.